The clone carrying this T cell receptor (beta chain) was seen a few times. These data are taken from a study of T cells in Graves' hyperthyroidism and ophthalmopathy. Deletions cut 3 bases from V and 6 bases from J, with 15 bases between. This CDR3 spans 14 amino acids. Germline lookup yields CDR1 WNHNN and CDR2 SYGVQD (reference sequence). RNA transcripts provided the source from which TCR beta CDR3 regions were amplified. The primer set for the first-round RT-PCR of the TCR CDR3 was HTBI. TCRdb called the multiplex PCR reads again in MiXCR, with one record for every CDR3 protein. The sample has a few hundred thousand distinct CDR3 sequences; approximately 15% are singletons.

The chain is built from TRBV10-1 and TRBJ2-7; TRBD2 might be the D (6 bases). The sequence derives from a woman aged 25 to 39 with Graves' hyperthyroidism. Sequencing was carried out using blood. CDR3 bases: TGCGCCAGCAGTGAATCCCCCGGCGGGGCCGAGCAGTACTTC. Translating it yields CASSESPGGAEQYF.